The source of this T cell receptor beta chain is a study of cytomegalovirus exposure and HLA in healthy donors. Points from the study as a whole: Later genetic work tied a missense DCLRE1C variant to beta-chain V and J trimming.

Comment on this clone: Its antigen is not known.

PCR was performed using 60 Vbeta and 13 Jbeta primers. The repertoire was sequenced with immunoSEQ multiplex PCR; TCRdb's copy has only in-frame clones and lacks some. The sample carries 70,000 to 100,000 clones, 69% recorded once. Sequencing used PBMCs. The TCR comes from a man aged 45 to 65 in good health and CMV-seronegative.

As DNA, the CDR3 is TGTGCCAGCAGCCCCATCGGGAGGAGCAATCAGCCCCAGCATTTT. Its protein is CASSPIGRSNQPQHF. The chain combines TRBV28 with TRBJ1-5; D not certain. Germline V gene lookup returns CDR1 MDHEN and CDR2 SYDVKM. The germline V and J ends were trimmed by 6 bases and 1 base, with 13 bases remaining between them. CDR3 length: 15 amino acids.